This TCR beta chain comes out of a study of TIL therapy for anti-PD-1-resistant metastatic lung cancer. Across the whole study: Median patient age was 54, ranging about 35-85 years. A handful of tumors were EGFR-mutant and two were ALK-rearranged.

The immunoSEQ assay was v3. Survey-level samples got about 2 million read pairs; deep-level samples got about 5-6.5 million. Repertoires were generated with immunoSEQ multiplex PCR, while TCRdb's copy carries only in-frame clones and drops some. The profile shows 52,000 or so clones, 70% to 90% of them singletons. Time point described: pre-treatment sample, taken before nivolumab and TIL therapy. The receptor was isolated from a person between 25 and 79 years old with non-small cell lung cancer. Sequences were derived from blood, sampled at baseline.

CDR3 sequence: CASSRGRAETQYF. The CDR3 DNA reads as TGTGCCAGCAGTCGCGGGAGGGCAGAGACCCAGTACTTC. The chain has TRBV6-6 and TRBJ2-5; 9 nucleotides line up with TRBD2. V shed 5 bases, J shed 4 bases, and the junction held 2 bases outside the gene matches. The CDR3 sequence is 13 residues long. CDR1 and CDR2 from the germline V gene are MNHNY and SVGAGI (reference sequence).